These 29 T cell receptor beta chains share one sample of origin, sequenced in a study of beta chain features in type 1 diabetes. The whole isolated RNA underwent reverse transcription, so sequencing captured expressed TCRB transcripts. TCRdb's table, derived via immunoSEQ multiplex PCR, lists solely in-frame clones and lacks some. The repertoire holds hundreds of thousands of clones, with 9.5% to 12% as singletons. The material sequenced was naive CD4+ T cells from blood. The origin of the receptors is a woman aged 25 to 39 in good health.

The gene calls are TRBV19 and TRBJ2-7; TRBD2 might be the D (6 bases). Germline V gene data show CDR1 as LNHDA and CDR2 as SQIVND (reference sequence). The CDR3 spans 14 residues. With 6 bases removed from V and 2 bases from J, the gap between germline ends came to 14 bases. The CDR3 DNA sequence: TGTGCCAGTAGCACCTCGGAGGGGACCTACGAGCAGTACTTC. Translating it yields CASSTSEGTYEQYF.

The V and J genes are TRBV18 and TRBJ1-1; D is unresolved. The germline V and J ends were trimmed by 5 bases and 1 base, with 8 bases remaining between them. The CDR3 is 13 amino acids. Germline values: CDR1 KGHSH, CDR2 LQKENI. The CDR3 loop reads CASSVSENTEAFF. The DNA for the CDR3 is TGTGCCAGCTCAGTTAGCGAGAACACTGAAGCTTTCTTT.

This clone was seen a few times. This chain uses TRBV2 with TRBJ2-3; possible D gene TRBD1, 6 bases. The CDR3 covers 14 residues. With 6 bases removed from V and 0 bases from J, the gap between germline ends came to 10 bases. Germline CDR1 is SNHLY and CDR2 is FYNNEI. The CDR3 spells CASRTGESTDTQYF. CDR3 DNA: TGTGCCAGCAGGACAGGAGAGAGCACAGATACGCAGTATTTT.

The rearrangement uses TRBV28 and TRBJ2-7; weak D call: TRBD2 (6 bases). The length of the CDR3 is 14 residues. CDR1 and CDR2 from the germline V gene are MDHEN and SYDVKM. Trimming left V 6 bases short and J 3 bases short, with 15 bases between. CDR3 sequence: CASRGGTWYYEQYF. The CDR3 DNA is TGTGCCAGCAGGGGCGGGACTTGGTACTACGAGCAGTACTTC.

The V call is TRBV18, the J call TRBJ2-7; weak D call: TRBD1 (5 bases). Germline assignment: CDR1 KGHSH and CDR2 LQKENI. With 0 bases removed from V and 5 bases from J, the gap between germline ends came to 14 bases. The CDR3 length is 15 residues. For the CDR3, the DNA is TGTGCCAGCTCACCACCGGGGCAGGCTCCCAACGAGCAGTACTTC. As protein: CASSPPGQAPNEQYF.

This clone was observed a few times. The genes are TRBV2 and TRBJ2-1; D not certain. Germline assignment: CDR1 SNHLY and CDR2 FYNNEI. V lost 0 bases and J 12 bases, leaving 9 bases between the germline ends. CDR3 size: 12 residues. The chain's CDR3 is CASSEAASWQFF. The CDR3 bases are TGTGCCAGCAGTGAAGCGGCTAGTTGGCAGTTCTTC. Together with reference TRBV2 and TRBJ2-1, the CDR3 gives the full variable domain: EPEVTQTPSHQVTQMGQEVILRCVPISNHLYFYWYRQILGQKVEFLVSFYNNEISEKSEIFDDQFSVERPDGSNFTLKIRSTKLEDSAMYFCASSEAASWQFFGPGTRLTVL.

This clone was seen a few times. The chain recombines TRBV27 with TRBJ2-1, with D possibly matching TRBD1 (5 bases). The CDR3 consists of 14 residues. Trimming cost V 4 bases and J 7 bases, with 14 bases left between them. The germline V gene encodes CDR1 MNHEY and CDR2 SMNVEV (reference sequence). The CDR3 sequence: CASSSSDTRNEQFF. The CDR3, as DNA: TGTGCCAGCAGTTCCTCGGACACACGGAATGAGCAGTTCTTC.

This clone was observed a handful of times. The sample contains more than one DNA sequence encoding this CDR3. This chain's CDR3 is CASSLRGTEAFF. In nucleotides, the CDR3 is TGTGCCAGCAGCCTGCGGGGCACTGAAGCTTTCTTT. This chain joins TRBV28 and TRBJ1-1; D is unclear. The ends were cut back, 6 bases at V and 4 bases at J, with 9 bases in the middle. Per germline, CDR1 MDHEN and CDR2 SYDVKM. CDR3 size: 12 residues. Together with reference TRBV28 and TRBJ1-1, the CDR3 gives the full variable domain: DVKVTQSSRYLVKRTGEKVFLECVQDMDHENMFWYRQDPGLGLRLIYFSYDVKMKEKGDIPEGYSVSREKKERFSLILESASTNQTSMYLCASSLRGTEAFFGQGTRLTVV.

The sample holds a few counts of this clone. The genes are TRBV7-9 and TRBJ2-3, with a tentative D call TRBD1 (6 bases). Germline assignment: CDR1 SEHNR and CDR2 FQNEAQ (reference sequence). The V gene lost 3 bases and the J gene lost 1 base, with 14 bases spanning the gap. The CDR3 sequence is 16 residues long. CDR3 sequence reads: CASSFLANRGTDTQYF. DNA of the CDR3: TGTGCCAGCAGCTTCCTAGCCAACAGGGGCACAGATACGCAGTATTTT.

This clone turned up a few times. This rearrangement joins TRBV4-2 to TRBJ1-1; D is perhaps TRBD1 (6 bases). Trimming took 4 bases from V and 2 from J, leaving 14 bases between them. From germline, CDR1 is LGHNA and CDR2 YNFKEQ. There are 15 residues in the CDR3. CDR3 coding DNA: TGTGCCAGCAGCCCCGGACAGTGGAGCAACACTGAAGCTTTCTTT. Translating gives CASSPGQWSNTEAFF.

CDR3: CASSPLTSKKEQFF. For the CDR3, the DNA is TGTGCCAGCTCACCACTCACTAGCAAGAAGGAGCAGTTCTTC. This chain uses TRBV18 with TRBJ2-1; possible D gene TRBD2, 6 bases. Per the germline V gene, CDR1 is KGHSH and CDR2 is LQKENI. The V end was cut by 1 base, the J end by 10 bases, with 14 bases between. This CDR3 has 14 amino acids. The whole variable domain, remainder taken from reference TRBV18 and TRBJ2-1, is NAGVMQNPRHLVRRRGQEARLRCSPMKGHSHVYWYRQLPEEGLKFMVYLQKENIIDESGMPKERFSAEFPKEGPSILRIQQVVRGDSAAYFCASSPLTSKKEQFFGPGTRLTVL.

This clone came up a few times. The V and J genes are TRBV20-1 and TRBJ2-7; D gene unclear. Trimming took off 1 base at V and 3 bases at J, with 4 bases between the two ends. CDR1 DFQATT and CDR2 SNEGSKA come from the germline V gene (reference sequence). CDR3 length: 11 residues. The CDR3 sequence: CSARVNYEQYF. The CDR3 DNA follows: TGCAGTGCTAGAGTTAACTACGAGCAGTACTTC.

This clone appeared a few times. The genes are TRBV15 and TRBJ2-1; 7 nucleotides align to TRBD2. This CDR3 is 16 amino acids long. The V gene end was trimmed by 1 base and the J gene end by 8 bases; junction bases not matched to a gene: 11. Germline V gene sequence: CDR1 LNHNV, CDR2 YYDKDF (reference sequence). For the CDR3, the DNA is TGTGCCACCAGCAGAGCATTGGCGGGAGCAGTATATGAGCAGTTCTTC. As protein: CATSRALAGAVYEQFF. The full variable domain, completed using reference TRBV15 and TRBJ2-1, is DAMVIQNPRYQVTQFGKPVTLSCSQTLNHNVMYWYQQKSSQAPKLLFHYYDKDFNNEADTPDNFQSRRPNTSFCFLDIRSPGLGDTAMYLCATSRALAGAVYEQFFGPGTRLTVL.

The V call is TRBV7-2, the J call TRBJ2-2, with TRBD2 matching over 14 bases. V was pared by 5 bases and J by 9 bases, with 11 bases of the junction left unmatched. CDR3 length: 17 residues. Germline V gene lookup returns CDR1 SGHTA and CDR2 FQGNSA. In DNA, the CDR3 is TGTGCCAGCAGCCCACGACTAGCGGGAGGGCCGAAGCGGGAGCTGTTTTTT. It encodes CASSPRLAGGPKRELFF.

The chain combines TRBV19 with TRBJ2-7; D is ambiguous. Between the trimmed V and J ends, which lost 3 bases and 7 bases, there was a span of 7 bases. Germline assignment: CDR1 LNHDA and CDR2 SQIVND (reference sequence). The CDR3 runs 11 residues. The CDR3 DNA is TGTGCCAGTAGTATTTTCGGTGAGCAGTACTTC. This gives the protein CASSIFGEQYF.

The chain employs TRBV4-3 and TRBJ2-5, with 9 bases lining up with TRBD2. Germline V gives CDR1 LGHNA, CDR2 YSLEER. This CDR3 is built from 17 residues. The V segment lost 1 base and the J segment 6 bases; nucleotides outside the gene matches: 12. The DNA of the CDR3 is TGCGCCAGCAGCCAAGGAGTTAGCGGGAGTAATCGCAAGACCCAGTACTTC. Protein product: CASSQGVSGSNRKTQYF.

A few counts support this clone. This chain joins TRBV15 and TRBJ2-4; 9 bases line up with TRBD1. With V trimmed by 0 bases and J by 0 bases, 3 bases remained unmatched. Germline-derived CDR1 and CDR2 are LNHNV and YYDKDF (reference sequence). The CDR3 is 17 residues long. In DNA form, the CDR3 reads TGTGCCACCAGCAGAGAGGGGACAGGGCTAGCCAAAAACATTCAGTACTTC. It encodes CATSREGTGLAKNIQYF.

This clone has more than one count but fewer than ten. The V call is TRBV7-9, the J call TRBJ2-5; D is possibly TRBD1 (6 bases). The CDR3 loop spans 15 amino acids. The germline V gene has CDR1 SEHNR and CDR2 FQNEAQ (reference sequence). Trimming took 2 bases from V and 1 from J, leaving 11 bases between them. The CDR3 here is CASSLRGTVQETQYF. CDR3 DNA sequence: TGTGCCAGCAGCTTAAGGGGGACGGTCCAAGAGACCCAGTACTTC.

This clone was detected only a few times. This chain uses TRBV21-1 with TRBJ2-7; TRBD2, as called in the table, went unchecked against the DNA. TRBV21-1 is a pseudogene. The CDR3 length is 15 residues. The CDR3 nucleotides read TGTGCCAGCAGCAAGGGAGGACTAGTTACCTACGAGCAGTACTTC. It is translated as CASSKGGLVTYEQYF.

This clone was counted only a few times. The V and J genes are TRBV9 and TRBJ2-4; 9 bases are a match to TRBD1. Germline assignment: CDR1 SGDLS and CDR2 YYNGEE. With V trimmed by 2 bases and J by 0 bases, 3 bases remained unmatched. This CDR3 is 16 amino acids long. Written as DNA, the CDR3 is TGTGCCAGCAGCGTTGGGACAGGGAGAGCCAAAAACATTCAGTACTTC. This translates into CASSVGTGRAKNIQYF. Based on the CDR3 plus reference TRBV9 and TRBJ2-4, the full variable domain is DSGVTQTPKHLITATGQRVTLRCSPRSGDLSVYWYQQSLDQGLQFLIQYYNGEERAKGNILERFSAQQFPDLHSELNLSSLELGDSALYFCASSVGTGRAKNIQYFGAGTRLSVL.

This chain links TRBV11-2 with TRBJ2-7; 14 bases map to TRBD2. With V trimmed by 3 bases and J by 0 bases, 7 bases remained unmatched. CDR1 is SGHAT, CDR2 FQNNGV, per germline. This CDR3 region has 18 residues. This chain's CDR3 is CASSLGTSGSLPSYEQYF. The CDR3 DNA reads as TGTGCCAGCAGCTTGGGGACTAGCGGGAGTCTACCCTCCTACGAGCAGTACTTC.

This clone is a singleton in its sample. The gene calls are TRBV30 and TRBJ1-1, with TRBD1 as a possible D gene (5 bases). This CDR3 region has 14 residues. Looked up from germline, CDR1 is GTSNPN and CDR2 is SVGIG (reference sequence). Trimming left V 1 base short and J 4 bases short, with 13 bases between. The CDR3 is CAWSGVSQGTEAFF. CDR3 DNA sequence: TGTGCCTGGAGTGGGGTGTCTCAGGGCACTGAAGCTTTCTTT. Based on the CDR3 plus reference TRBV30 and TRBJ1-1, the full variable domain is SQTIHQWPATLVQPVGSPLSLECTVEGTSNPNLYWYRQAAGRGLQLLFYSVGIGQISSEVPQNLSASRPQDRQFILSSKKLLLSDSGFYLCAWSGVSQGTEAFFGQGTRLTVV.

This clone was seen a few times. J is TRBJ2-5 and V is TRBV7-3, with a possible D match to TRBD1 (6 bases). The CDR3 length is 16 residues. Germline V gene sequence: CDR1 SGHTA, CDR2 FQGTGA. Trimming left V 1 base short and J 5 bases short, with 17 bases between. CDR3 bases: TGTGCCAGCAGCTTAAGGGCGACAGGTTTGGGGGAGACCCAGTACTTC. It yields the protein CASSLRATGLGETQYF.

This chain connects TRBV7-3 to TRBJ1-2, with a possible D match to TRBD1 (5 bases). The CDR3 totals 16 residues. Germline assignment: CDR1 SGHTA and CDR2 FQGTGA. V gave up 4 bases and J gave up 0 bases, with 15 bases separating them. The CDR3 is CASSSWRGGTNYGYTF. The CDR3 nucleotides read TGTGCCAGCAGCTCCTGGAGGGGAGGTACTAACTATGGCTACACCTTC.

This chain joins TRBV5-4 and TRBJ1-1, with no clear D. The V end was cut by 4 bases, the J end by 0 bases, with 7 bases between. The CDR3 loop spans 13 amino acids. Germline V gives CDR1 SGHNT, CDR2 YYREEE (reference sequence). CDR3 loop: CASSPILNTEAFF. For the CDR3, the DNA is TGTGCCAGCAGCCCTATATTGAACACTGAAGCTTTCTTT.

This chain connects TRBV6-5 to TRBJ1-2; 8 nucleotides align to TRBD1. V lost 5 bases, J lost 4 bases, and 6 bases stayed unmatched. Germline CDR1 MNHEY, CDR2 SVGAGI. This CDR3 is 14 amino acids long. CDR3 loop: CASSATGDVYGYTF. The CDR3 region has the DNA TGTGCCAGCAGTGCGACAGGGGACGTCTATGGCTACACCTTC.

The V call is TRBV7-2, the J call TRBJ2-3, with a possible D match to TRBD2 (7 bases). Trimming removed 5 bases at V and 5 bases at J, with 23 bases between. CDR1 SGHTA and CDR2 FQGNSA come from the germline V gene. The CDR3 covers 17 residues. The CDR3 is CASSPKGGELVRDTQYF. The CDR3 DNA is TGTGCCAGCAGCCCCAAGGGGGGGGAGCTTGTTAGAGATACGCAGTATTTT. Based on the CDR3 plus reference TRBV7-2 and TRBJ2-3, the full variable domain is GAGVSQSPSNKVTEKGKDVELRCDPISGHTALYWYRQSLGQGLEFLIYFQGNSAPDKSGLPSDRFSAERTGGSVSTLTIQRTQQEDSAVYLCASSPKGGELVRDTQYFGPGTRLTVL.

This clone turned up a few times. Additional DNA sequences in this sample encode the identical CDR3. The V gene is TRBV10-3, the J gene TRBJ1-5; TRBD1 agrees at 7 bases. V was pared by 4 bases and J by 5 bases, with 2 bases of the junction left unmatched. There are 13 residues in the CDR3. The germline V gene encodes CDR1 ENHRY and CDR2 SYGVKD. The CDR3 DNA reads TGTGCCATCAGTGGACAGGGCGATCAGCCCCAGCATTTT. It yields the protein CAISGQGDQPQHF.

The chain uses TRBV11-3 and TRBJ2-1; 10 bases match TRBD1. The germline V gene encodes CDR1 SGHNT and CDR2 YENEEA. The CDR3 sequence is 14 residues long. Germline trimming cut 6 bases from V and 7 bases from J; bases unmatched to any gene: 6. The DNA for the CDR3 is TGTGCCAGCAGTTCCGGGACAGGGGATAATGAGCAGTTCTTC. It codes for CASSSGTGDNEQFF.